Following are 24 T cell receptor beta chains from one sample sequenced in a study of blood T cell repertoires in COVID-19. Only in-frame clones appear in the TCRdb table, and some are missing; sequencing was by immunoSEQ multiplex PCR. The profile shows roughly 150,000 clones, 86% of them singletons. The sample was PBMCs or T cells enriched from blood (not recorded which). These receptors were taken from a man aged 50-59 years who had recovered from COVID-19.

This rearrangement joins TRBV7-3 to TRBJ2-5, with 10 bases aligning to TRBD2. Trimming removed 4 bases from V and 5 bases from J; junction bases left unmatched: 4. Germline V gene sequence: CDR1 SGHTA, CDR2 FQGTGA. The CDR3 loop spans 14 amino acids. CDR3 DNA: TGTGCCAGCAGCTCGGGACTAGCGAGCGAGACCCAGTACTTC. Encoded protein: CASSSGLASETQYF.

The V and J genes are TRBV20-1 and TRBJ1-2; 10 bases map to TRBD1. Germline-derived CDR1 and CDR2 are DFQATT and SNEGSKA (reference sequence). V dropped 3 bases and J dropped 7; count of bases not matched to a gene: 11. There are 15 residues in the CDR3. DNA for the CDR3: TGCAGTGCTAGTGCCCCGGGACAGGGGATTACTGGCTACACCTTC. It translates to CSASAPGQGITGYTF.

J is TRBJ1-1 and V is TRBV28; D is ambiguous. The CDR3 length is 14 residues. CDR1 is MDHEN and CDR2 is SYDVKM in the germline V gene. Trimming left V 2 bases short and J 4 bases short, with 11 bases between. The CDR3 DNA sequence: TGTGCCAGCAGTTTACCGGGGTTGACCACTGAAGCTTTCTTT. It codes for CASSLPGLTTEAFF.

Written as DNA, the CDR3 is TGTGCCAGCAGGTCCCGACAGGGACTGTTCACAGATACGCAGTATTTT. This gives the protein CASRSRQGLFTDTQYF. The chain combines TRBV5-8 with TRBJ2-3; TRBD1 might be the D (7 bases). Germline V gene sequence: CDR1 SGHTS, CDR2 YDEGEE. V was shortened by 5 bases and J by 2 bases, with 18 bases between the two germline ends. The CDR3 extends over 16 amino acids.

This rearrangement joins TRBV18 to TRBJ2-7; TRBD1 agrees at 7 bases. V trimming: 6 bases; J trimming: 6 bases; junction bases outside the gene matches: 8. The CDR3 sequence is 13 residues long. Germline CDR1 is KGHSH and CDR2 is LQKENI. For the CDR3, the DNA is TGTGCCAGCTCCGTTGACAGGGAACGCGAGCAGTACTTC. It codes for CASSVDREREQYF. Complete variable domain (other parts from reference TRBV18 and TRBJ2-7): NAGVMQNPRHLVRRRGQEARLRCSPMKGHSHVYWYRQLPEEGLKFMVYLQKENIIDESGMPKERFSAEFPKEGPSILRIQQVVRGDSAAYFCASSVDREREQYFGPGTRLTVT.

The chain uses TRBV28 and TRBJ1-5; D is unresolved. With 6 bases removed from V and 3 bases from J, the gap between germline ends came to 18 bases. The CDR3 has 16 residues. Germline-derived CDR1 and CDR2 are MDHEN and SYDVKM. The CDR3 DNA follows: TGTGCCAGCAGCGGGATCGCGAGGAGGGACAATCAGCCCCAGCATTTT. Its translation is CASSGIARRDNQPQHF.

V usage is TRBV28 and J usage is TRBJ2-7; D may be TRBD1 (5 bases). Germline V CDR1 and CDR2: MDHEN, SYDVKM. Deletions cut 6 bases from V and 2 bases from J, with 14 bases between. This CDR3 is built from 14 residues. Here the CDR3 DNA reads TGTGCCAGCAGCTCGGTGGGGCAGACCTACGAGCAGTACGTC. It codes for CASSSVGQTYEQYV.

J is TRBJ2-5 and V is TRBV13; 9 positions agree with TRBD1. The germline CDR1 and CDR2 sequences are PRHDT and FYEKMQ (reference sequence). The V and J ends lost 5 bases and 5 bases, in that order; junction bases with no gene match: 6. This CDR3 comprises 14 residues. This CDR3 reads CASSARDRDETQYF. The CDR3 nucleotides read TGTGCCAGCAGCGCCCGGGACAGGGATGAGACCCAGTACTTC. The whole variable domain, remainder taken from reference TRBV13 and TRBJ2-5, is AAGVIQSPRHLIKEKRETATLKCYPIPRHDTVYWYQQGPGQDPQFLISFYEKMQSDKGSIPDRFSAQQFSDYHSELNMSSLELGDSALYFCASSARDRDETQYFGPGTRLLVL.

This clone occurred once. V is TRBV29-1 and J is TRBJ1-6; 7 bases map to TRBD1. The V and J ends lost 4 bases and 8 bases, in that order; junction bases with no gene match: 5. The CDR3 length is 13 residues. Germline V gives CDR1 SQVTM, CDR2 ANQGSEA. The CDR3 region has the DNA TGCAGCGTTGGGGACAGCGAGTATTCACCCCTCCACTTT. Its protein is CSVGDSEYSPLHF.

The genes are TRBV10-3 and TRBJ2-5; D may be TRBD2 (5 bases). CDR1 and CDR2 (germline): ENHRY, SYGVKD. Trimming removed 3 bases from V and 5 bases from J, with 10 bases in between. CDR3 length: 13 amino acids. CDR3 residues: CAISDEGFETQYF. In nucleotides, the CDR3 is TGTGCCATCAGTGATGAGGGTTTCGAGACCCAGTACTTC.

The V call is TRBV11-2, the J call TRBJ1-1; the match to TRBD1 covers 7 bases. Per germline, CDR1 SGHAT and CDR2 FQNNGV. J was trimmed by 8 bases and V by 3 bases; bases with no gene match: 6. The CDR3 spans 13 residues. CDR3 loop: CASSLQADREAFF. CDR3 in DNA: TGTGCCAGCAGCTTGCAGGCGGACAGGGAAGCTTTCTTT.

A remark on this clone: At one end, the junction sequence differs from germline, possibly due to a read error. This rearrangement joins TRBV4-1 to TRBJ2-7; D may be TRBD1 (6 bases). The CDR3 is made up of 15 amino acids. The germline gives CDR1 MGHRA, CDR2 YSYEKL. The CDR3 here is CASSLGEDSSYEQCF. The CDR3 coding sequence is TGCGCCAGCAGCCTGGGAGAGGACAGCTCCTACGAGCAGTGCTTC.

The V call is TRBV6-2 or TRBV6-3, the J call TRBJ1-5, with TRBD1 as a possible D gene (5 bases). The germline V gene has CDR1 MNHEY and CDR2 SVGEGT. V was shortened by 2 bases and J by 2 bases, with 13 bases between the two germline ends. CDR3 length: 16 amino acids. CDR3 sequence reads: CASSYARAKGNQPQHF. The CDR3 DNA follows: TGTGCCAGCAGTTACGCCAGGGCAAAGGGCAATCAGCCCCAGCATTTT.

The CDR3 loop is CASSYGGDSYEQYV. Here the CDR3 DNA reads TGTGCCAGCAGCTACGGAGGGGATTCCTACGAGCAGTACGTC. The chain employs TRBV11-1 and TRBJ2-7; tentatively, D is TRBD2 (6 bases). Trimming left V 4 bases short and J 1 base short, with 11 bases between. CDR1 SGHAT and CDR2 FQDESV come from the germline V gene (reference sequence). The CDR3 loop spans 14 amino acids.

The chain joins TRBV5-4 to TRBJ2-3, with 10 positions matching TRBD1. V gave up 0 bases and J gave up 7 bases; unmatched junction bases: 2. The CDR3 length is 14 residues. The germline V gene encodes CDR1 SGHNT and CDR2 YYREEE (reference sequence). The CDR3 loop reads CASSLGGQGNTQYF. The CDR3 DNA reads TGTGCCAGCAGCTTGGGGGGACAGGGGAATACGCAGTATTTT.

A single count supports this clone. The rearrangement uses TRBV5-6 and TRBJ2-7; 7 nucleotides line up with TRBD1. The V and J ends lost 2 bases and 7 bases, in that order; junction bases with no gene match: 15. The CDR3 loop spans 16 amino acids. The germline V gene encodes CDR1 SGHDT and CDR2 YYEEEE. DNA of the CDR3: TGTGCCAGCAGCTTTAGAGGACAGGTCTATACGGGGGAGCAGTACGTC. It is translated as CASSFRGQVYTGEQYV.

The genes are TRBV6-5 and TRBJ1-2, with 8 positions matching TRBD1. J lost 4 bases, V lost 5 bases, and 9 bases had no gene match. The germline CDR1 and CDR2 sequences are MNHEY and SVGAGI. This CDR3 contains 15 residues. The CDR3 here is CASSPRTGPIYGYTF. The CDR3 DNA is TGTGCCAGCAGTCCTCGGACAGGGCCGATCTATGGCTACACCTTC.

This clone was detected a few times. This CDR3 is CASSYNGGGYTF. Here the CDR3 DNA reads TGTGCCAGCAGCTATAACGGAGGTGGCTACACCTTC. V gene TRBV7-3 combines with J gene TRBJ1-2; the D is unclear. CDR3 length: 12 residues. Trimming removed 4 bases at V and 7 bases at J, with 10 bases between. Germline V lookup: CDR1 SGHTA, CDR2 FQGTGA.

The V and J genes are TRBV7-3 and TRBJ2-5, with D possibly matching TRBD1 (6 bases). This CDR3 has 16 residues. Between the trimmed V and J ends, which lost 1 base and 2 bases, there was a span of 14 bases. The germline V gene encodes CDR1 SGHTA and CDR2 FQGTGA. CDR3 protein: CASSLRAQGPQETQYF. CDR3 DNA: TGTGCCAGCAGCTTAAGGGCACAGGGCCCACAAGAGACCCAGTACTTC. Combining the CDR3 with reference TRBV7-3 and TRBJ2-5 gives the whole variable domain GAGVSQTPSNKVTEKGKYVELRCDPISGHTALYWYRQSLGQGPEFLIYFQGTGAADDSGLPNDRFFAVRPEGSVSTLKIQRTERGDSAVYLCASSLRAQGPQETQYFGPGTRLLVL.

The CDR3 DNA sequence: TGTGCCAGCAGCTACCTAGTGGGGGGTGCAAACATTCAGTACTTC. Its translation is CASSYLVGGANIQYF. The rearrangement uses TRBV28 and TRBJ2-4, with a tentative D call TRBD2 (6 bases). V was shortened by 6 bases and J by 6 bases, with 18 bases between the two germline ends. CDR1 and CDR2 (germline): MDHEN, SYDVKM. The CDR3 loop spans 15 amino acids.

J is TRBJ1-3 and V is TRBV18, with D uncertain. Germline CDR1 is KGHSH and CDR2 is LQKENI. V shed 2 bases and J shed 0 bases, with 11 bases lying between them. This CDR3 is 16 amino acids long. CDR3 coding DNA: TGTGCCAGCTCACCATATGAACAGAGCTCTGGAAACACCATATATTTT. Translating gives CASSPYEQSSGNTIYF.

The chain uses TRBV29-1 and TRBJ2-3; D unclear. The CDR3 length is 14 residues. From germline, CDR1 is SQVTM and CDR2 ANQGSEA. The V and J ends lost 5 bases and 0 bases respectively, with 12 bases between them. The CDR3 protein is CSVPVVSSTDTQYF. The CDR3, as DNA: TGCAGCGTTCCGGTGGTTTCTAGCACAGATACGCAGTATTTT.

This clone was seen only a few times. Distinct nucleotide sequences in the sample also encode this CDR3. The chain recombines TRBV7-9 with TRBJ1-5; the D gene is possibly TRBD1 (5 bases). V lost 2 bases to trimming and J lost 2 bases, with 7 bases between them. CDR3 length: 14 residues. Germline CDR1 SEHNR, CDR2 FQNEAQ (reference sequence). The CDR3 bases are TGTGCCAGCAGCTTAACAGGAGGCAATCAGCCCCAGCATTTT. Encoded protein: CASSLTGGNQPQHF.

The rearrangement joins TRBV5-1 to TRBJ1-1; 7 bases are shared with TRBD1. Per the germline V gene, CDR1 is SGHRS and CDR2 is YFSETQ. This CDR3 is 14 amino acids long. V gave up 4 bases and J gave up 5 bases; unmatched junction bases: 8. This chain's CDR3 is CASSPRQGGTEAFF. CDR3 nucleotides: TGCGCCAGCAGCCCCAGACAGGGTGGGACTGAAGCTTTCTTT.